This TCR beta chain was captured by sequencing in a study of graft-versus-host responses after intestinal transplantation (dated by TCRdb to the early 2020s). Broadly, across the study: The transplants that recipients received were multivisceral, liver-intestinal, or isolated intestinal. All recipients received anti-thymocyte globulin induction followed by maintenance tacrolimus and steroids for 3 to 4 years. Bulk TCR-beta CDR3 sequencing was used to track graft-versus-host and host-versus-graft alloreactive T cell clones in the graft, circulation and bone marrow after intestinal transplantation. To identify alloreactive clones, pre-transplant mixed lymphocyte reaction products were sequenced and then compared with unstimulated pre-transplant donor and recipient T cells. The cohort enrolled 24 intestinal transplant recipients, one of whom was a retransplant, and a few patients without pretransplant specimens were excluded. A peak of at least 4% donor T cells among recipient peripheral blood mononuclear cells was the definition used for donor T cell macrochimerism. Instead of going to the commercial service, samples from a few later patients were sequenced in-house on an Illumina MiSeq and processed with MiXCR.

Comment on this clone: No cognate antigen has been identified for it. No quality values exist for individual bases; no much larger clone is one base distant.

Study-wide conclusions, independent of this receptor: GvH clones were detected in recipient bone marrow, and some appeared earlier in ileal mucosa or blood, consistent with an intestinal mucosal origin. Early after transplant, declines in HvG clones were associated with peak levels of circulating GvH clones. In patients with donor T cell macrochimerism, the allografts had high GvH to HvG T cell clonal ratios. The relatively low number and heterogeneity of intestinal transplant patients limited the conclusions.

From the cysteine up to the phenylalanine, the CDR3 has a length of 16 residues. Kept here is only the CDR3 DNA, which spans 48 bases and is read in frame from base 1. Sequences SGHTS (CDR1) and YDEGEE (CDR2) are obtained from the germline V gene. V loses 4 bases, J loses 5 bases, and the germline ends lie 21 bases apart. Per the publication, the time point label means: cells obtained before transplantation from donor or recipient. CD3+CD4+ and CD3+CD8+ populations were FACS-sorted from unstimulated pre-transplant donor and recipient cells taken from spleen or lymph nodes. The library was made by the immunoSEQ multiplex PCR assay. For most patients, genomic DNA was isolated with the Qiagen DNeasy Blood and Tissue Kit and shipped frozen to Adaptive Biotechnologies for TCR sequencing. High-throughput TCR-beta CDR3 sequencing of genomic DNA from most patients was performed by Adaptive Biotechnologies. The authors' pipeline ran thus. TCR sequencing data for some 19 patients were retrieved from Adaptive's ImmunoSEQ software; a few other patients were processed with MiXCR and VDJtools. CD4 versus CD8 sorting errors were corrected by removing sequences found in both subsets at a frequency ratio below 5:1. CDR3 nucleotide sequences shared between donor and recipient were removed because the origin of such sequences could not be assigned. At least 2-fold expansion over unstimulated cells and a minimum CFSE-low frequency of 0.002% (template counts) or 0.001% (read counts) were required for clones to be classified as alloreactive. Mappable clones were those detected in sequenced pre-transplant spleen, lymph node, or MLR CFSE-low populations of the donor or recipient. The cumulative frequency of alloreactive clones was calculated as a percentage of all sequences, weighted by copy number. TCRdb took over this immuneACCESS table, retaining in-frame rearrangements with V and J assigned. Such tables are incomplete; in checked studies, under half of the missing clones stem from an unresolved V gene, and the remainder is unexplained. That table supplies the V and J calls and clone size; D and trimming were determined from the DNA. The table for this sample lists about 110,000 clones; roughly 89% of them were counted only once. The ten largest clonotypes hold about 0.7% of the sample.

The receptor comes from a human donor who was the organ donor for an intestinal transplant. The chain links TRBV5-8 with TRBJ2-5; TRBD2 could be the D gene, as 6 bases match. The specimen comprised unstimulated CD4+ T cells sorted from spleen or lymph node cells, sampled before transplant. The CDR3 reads CASSPAWGGKGETQYF. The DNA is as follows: TGTGCCAGCAGCCCCGCGTGGGGCGGGAAGGGGGAGACCCAGTACTTC.